This is a list of T cell receptor beta chains from one sample in a study of Ad26.COV2.S vaccination and SARS-CoV-2 variants. Method: immunoSEQ multiplex PCR; TCRdb's copy keeps in-frame clones and lacks some. Of 440,000 or so clones in the sample, 92% were seen once. Sequencing was performed on peripheral blood, taken in a trial of Ad26.COV2.S vaccine versus placebo. These receptors were taken from a person between 18 and 59 years old who received the Ad26.COV2.S COVID-19 vaccine or a placebo. CDR3s include the opening cysteine and the closing phenylalanine or tryptophan. Fields, in order: V gene, D gene, J gene, clone size, CDR3 protein, CDR3 DNA. D genes are given only for firm matches. For some rows the clone size is stated as once, few or many, or as a class when expanded; others skip it.

>TRBV11-2|-|TRBJ2-1|once
CASRSVMSSYNEQFF
TGTGCCAGCAGGTCGGTTATGAGCTCCTACAATGAGCAGTTCTTC
>TRBV3-1/TRBV3-2|TRBD2|TRBJ2-1|-
CASSQDIRLAGVYNEQFF
TGTGCCAGCAGCCAAGATATTCGGCTAGCGGGGGTGTACAATGAGCAGTTCTTC
>TRBV5-4|TRBD1|TRBJ1-6|-
CASSPRDSPNSPLHF
TGTGCCAGCAGCCCCCGGGACAGTCCTAATTCACCCCTCCACTTT
>TRBV27|-|TRBJ2-5|-
CASSFWGGEETQYF
TGTGCCAGCAGTTTTTGGGGGGGCGAAGAGACCCAGTACTTC
>TRBV30|-|TRBJ2-3|-
CAWSVGLGGDTSTDTQYF
TGTGCCTGGAGTGTAGGGCTAGGTGGGGACACTAGCACAGATACGCAGTATTTT
>TRBV7-2|TRBD1|TRBJ1-1|-
CASSFQAGGPGTEAFF
TGTGCCAGCAGCTTTCAGGCAGGGGGCCCGGGCACTGAAGCTTTCTTT
>TRBV5-1|-|TRBJ1-1|-
CASSAQGSNTEAFF
TGCGCCAGCAGCGCACAAGGGTCGAACACTGAAGCTTTCTTT
>TRBV19|-|TRBJ2-2|once
CASSIGTNTGELFF
TGTGCCAGTAGTATAGGCACTAACACCGGGGAGCTGTTTTTT
>TRBV6-2/TRBV6-3|-|TRBJ1-4|-
CASSYLSGEKLFF
TGTGCCAGCAGTTATCTAAGTGGTGAAAAACTGTTTTTT
>TRBV2|TRBD1|TRBJ2-5|-
CASGRDREETQYF
TGTGCCAGCGGCCGGGACAGGGAAGAGACCCAGTACTTC
>TRBV18|-|TRBJ2-2|-
CASSAKGLGNTGELFF
TGTGCCAGCTCAGCCAAGGGGTTGGGGAACACCGGGGAGCTGTTTTTT
>TRBV5-1|-|TRBJ2-3|-
CASSRGTRPSDTQYF
TGCGCCAGCAGCCGTGGCACTCGGCCGTCAGATACGCAGTATTTT
>TRBV15|-|TRBJ1-4|-
CATRETPTNEKLFF
TGTGCCACCCGTGAGACACCAACTAATGAAAAACTGTTTTTT
>TRBV9|-|TRBJ1-3|few
CASSVDPSPWGSSGNTIYF
TGTGCCAGCAGCGTAGATCCGTCGCCCTGGGGGAGCTCTGGAAACACCATATATTTT
>TRBV9|TRBD1|TRBJ2-2|-
CASSAPGQLNTGELFF
TGTGCCAGCAGCGCACCGGGACAGCTGAACACCGGGGAGCTGTTTTTT
>TRBV28|-|TRBJ2-2|-
CASSWSGADTGELFF
TGTGCCAGCAGTTGGTCAGGGGCGGACACCGGGGAGCTGTTTTTT
>TRBV19|TRBD1|TRBJ2-7|-
CASSKTGGTYEQYF
TGTGCCAGTAGCAAGACAGGGGGTACCTACGAGCAGTACTTC
>TRBV6-5|-|TRBJ2-1|-
CASSYSTRSYNEQFF
TGTGCCAGCAGTTACTCGACCCGCTCCTACAATGAGCAGTTCTTC
>TRBV4-3|-|TRBJ2-7|-
CASSQDGKGGYEQYF
TGCGCCAGCAGCCAAGATGGAAAGGGGGGCTACGAGCAGTACTTC
>TRBV30|-|TRBJ1-4|-
CAWSVIATNEKLFF
TGTGCCTGGAGTGTAATTGCAACTAATGAAAAACTGTTTTTT
>TRBV7-9|-|TRBJ2-7|-
CASSATFGTYYEQYF
TGTGCCAGCAGCGCGACCTTCGGGACTTACTACGAGCAGTACTTC
>TRBV18|-|TRBJ2-2|once
CASSPLDYPTGELFF
TGTGCCAGCTCACCTCTGGACTATCCCACCGGGGAGCTGTTTTTT
>TRBV6-5|-|TRBJ1-6|-
CASSYQGQGRSPLHF
TGTGCCAGCAGTTACCAAGGCCAGGGAAGATCACCCCTCCACTTT
>TRBV7-6|TRBD1|TRBJ2-5|once
CASGRDRGEETQYF
TGTGCCAGCGGACGGGACAGGGGTGAAGAGACCCAGTACTTC
>TRBV9|-|TRBJ1-3|-
CASSVGYGQSPGNTIYF
TGTGCCAGCAGCGTAGGATACGGTCAGTCTCCTGGAAACACCATATATTTT
>TRBV18|TRBD1|TRBJ2-1|-
CASSPSDRAYNEQFF
TGTGCCAGCTCGCCTTCTGACAGGGCCTACAATGAGCAGTTCTTC
>TRBV6-5|-|TRBJ2-1|-
CASSSGGLDNNEQFF
TGTGCCAGCAGTTCCGGGGGGCTGGACAACAATGAGCAGTTCTTC
>TRBV3-1/TRBV3-2|TRBD1|TRBJ2-1|-
CASSRTGGPYNEQFF
TGTGCCAGCAGCCGGACAGGGGGTCCCTACAATGAGCAGTTCTTC
>TRBV7-9|TRBD1|TRBJ2-7|-
CASSFPGGNYEQYF
TGTGCCAGCAGCTTCCCAGGGGGAAACTACGAGCAGTACTTC
>TRBV13|-|TRBJ2-3|-
CASSSITVTGFTDTQYF
TGTGCCAGCAGCTCAATCACCGTGACAGGATTCACAGATACGCAGTATTTT
>TRBV28|-|TRBJ2-4|-
CASSRDNGGNIQYF
TGTGCCAGCAGTCGGGACAACGGGGGGAACATTCAGTACTTC
>TRBV30|TRBD1|TRBJ2-3|-
CACQPGQTSTDTQYF
TGTGCCTGTCAACCGGGACAGACAAGCACAGATACGCAGTATTTT
>TRBV12-3/TRBV12-4|-|TRBJ2-2|-
CASSHPNTGELFF
TGTGCCAGCAGTCACCCGAACACCGGGGAGCTGTTTTTT
>TRBV3-1/TRBV3-2|-|TRBJ1-3|-
CASSQQSGAGNTIYF
TGTGCCAGCAGCCAACAATCAGGAGCAGGAAACACCATATATTTT
>TRBV6-2/TRBV6-3|-|TRBJ2-2|-
CASSNLNTGELFF
TGTGCCAGCAGTAACCTGAACACCGGGGAGCTGTTTTTT
>TRBV27|TRBD2|TRBJ2-3|-
CASSLYPPLAGSDTDTQYF
TGTGCCAGCAGTTTATACCCCCCTCTAGCGGGGTCTGACACAGATACGCAGTATTTT
>TRBV7-2|TRBD1|TRBJ2-5|-
CASSSGTGGETQYF
TGTGCCAGCAGCTCAGGGACAGGGGGGGAGACCCAGTACTTC
>TRBV6-6|TRBD2|TRBJ2-5|-
CASSQGLAGGNQETQYF
TGTGCCAGCAGTCAGGGACTAGCGGGGGGCAACCAAGAGACCCAGTACTTC
>TRBV6-2/TRBV6-3|-|TRBJ2-7|-
CASSASYEQYF
TGTGCCAGCAGTGCCTCGTACGAGCAGTACTTC
>TRBV24-1|-|TRBJ2-3|once
CATTVQWLGGTDTQYF
TGTGCCACCACAGTTCAATGGTTGGGAGGCACAGATACGCAGTATTTT
>TRBV7-9|-|TRBJ1-2|-
CASSQMAGLANYGYTF
TGTGCCAGCAGCCAAATGGCGGGCCTCGCTAACTATGGCTACACCTTC
>TRBV30|-|TRBJ2-4|once
CAWSTDSFIQYF
TGTGCCTGGAGTACGGACAGCTTTATTCAGTACTTC
>TRBV6-2/TRBV6-3|TRBD1|TRBJ1-5|-
CASSYSGTVNQPQHF
TGTGCCAGCAGTTACTCCGGGACAGTCAATCAGCCCCAGCATTTT
>TRBV10-3|TRBD1|TRBJ2-1|-
CAISEPWTGGNEQFF
TGTGCCATCAGTGAGCCCTGGACAGGGGGCAATGAGCAGTTCTTC
>TRBV5-1|-|TRBJ2-5|-
CASSPLTSGQETQYF
TGCGCCAGCAGCCCACTAACCAGCGGGCAAGAGACCCAGTACTTC
>TRBV13|TRBD2|TRBJ2-7|-
CASSSLTSGGAYEQYF
TGTGCCAGCAGCTCCCTGACTAGCGGGGGGGCCTACGAGCAGTACTTC
>TRBV10-1|TRBD1|TRBJ2-1|-
CARDYRGADNEQFF
TGCGCCCGCGACTACAGGGGGGCGGACAATGAGCAGTTCTTC
>TRBV2|-|TRBJ2-4|-
CASSSPKNIQYF
TGTGCCAGCAGTTCTCCCAAAAACATTCAGTACTTC
>TRBV30|TRBD1|TRBJ1-6|-
CAWSGDRADSPLHF
TGTGCCTGGAGTGGAGACAGGGCAGATTCACCCCTCCACTTT
>TRBV27|-|TRBJ2-7|-
CASSLDSILRGVQYF
TGTGCCAGCAGTTTGGACTCCATCCTAAGGGGTGTGCAGTACTTC
>TRBV11-2|TRBD1|TRBJ2-7|-
CASSLGQGIHEQYF
TGTGCCAGCAGCTTGGGACAGGGTATCCACGAGCAGTACTTC
>TRBV19|-|TRBJ2-1|-
CASSILLVTYNEQFF
TGTGCCAGTAGTATTCTCCTAGTTACCTACAATGAGCAGTTCTTC